These T cell receptor beta chains were read from a single sample in a study of cytomegalovirus exposure and HLA in healthy donors. Assay used: immunoSEQ multiplex PCR; TCRdb lists only in-frame clones, some missing. The data show 65,000 to 90,000 clones, over 70% seen once. The sequenced material came from PBMCs. These receptors were taken from an older man in good health and CMV-seronegative. The CDR3 runs from the conserved cysteine through the conserved F or W. Each record gives: clone size, V gene, D gene, J gene, CDR3 DNA, CDR3 protein. D genes are given only for firm matches. Clone size is given for some rows only: seen once, a few or many times, or a class if the clone is expanded.

-	TRBV6-1	-	TRBJ2-2	TGTGCCAGCAGTGAATCTGGGGCAACCGGGGAGCTGTTTTTT	CASSESGATGELFF
-	TRBV6-5	TRBD1	TRBJ1-1	TGTGCCAGCAGTTACGACAGGGTGGCCACTGAAGCTTTCTTT	CASSYDRVATEAFF
-	TRBV18	-	TRBJ2-2	TGTGCCAGCTCTCAAGACAGAACGAACACCGGGGAGCTGTTTTTT	CASSQDRTNTGELFF
-	TRBV18	-	TRBJ1-1	TGTGCCAGCTCACCACGCACAGGGAAATCGACTGAAGCTTTCTTT	CASSPRTGKSTEAFF
few	TRBV4-1	-	TRBJ1-2	TGCGCCAGCAGCCAAGATCATACGGTCAGGTCCTATGGCTACACCTTC	CASSQDHTVRSYGYTF
-	TRBV28	-	TRBJ1-5	TGTGCCAGCAGTGCAGGGGTTCAGCCCCAGCATTTT	CASSAGVQPQHF
-	TRBV19	-	TRBJ1-6	TGTGCCAGTAGTATAGATCAACGGGGAGGGAATTCACCCCTCCACTTT	CASSIDQRGGNSPLHF
once	TRBV7-9	TRBD2	TRBJ2-7	TGTGCCAGCAGCGACCTAGGCGGGGGTGAGCAGTACTTC	CASSDLGGGEQYF
-	TRBV30	TRBD2	TRBJ2-7	TGTGCCTGGAGTGTGAACAGCGGGGGTACCGAGCAGTACTTC	CAWSVNSGGTEQYF
-	TRBV5-5	-	TRBJ1-2	TGTGCCAGCAGCTGGGGGCAGGGCACCTATGGCTACACCTTC	CASSWGQGTYGYTF
-	TRBV6-6	-	TRBJ2-5	TGTGCCAGCAGTCCCCTTCGGCAGGGAGAGACCCAGTACTTC	CASSPLRQGETQYF